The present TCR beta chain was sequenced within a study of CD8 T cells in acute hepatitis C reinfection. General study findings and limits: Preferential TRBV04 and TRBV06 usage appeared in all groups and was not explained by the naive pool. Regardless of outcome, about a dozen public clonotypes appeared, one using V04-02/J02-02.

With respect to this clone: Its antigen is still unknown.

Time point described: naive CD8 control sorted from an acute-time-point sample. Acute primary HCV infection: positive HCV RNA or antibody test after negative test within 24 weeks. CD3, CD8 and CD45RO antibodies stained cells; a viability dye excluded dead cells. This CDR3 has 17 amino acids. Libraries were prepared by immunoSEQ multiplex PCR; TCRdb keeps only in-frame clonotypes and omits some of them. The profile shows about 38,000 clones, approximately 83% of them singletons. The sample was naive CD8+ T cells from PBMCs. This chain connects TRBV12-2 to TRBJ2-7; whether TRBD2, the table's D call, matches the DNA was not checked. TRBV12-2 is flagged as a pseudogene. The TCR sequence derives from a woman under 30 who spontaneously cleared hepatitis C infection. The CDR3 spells CASRLADAGGPGDEQYF. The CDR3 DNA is TGTGCAAGTCGCTTAGCGGATGCGGGAGGGCCTGGGGACGAGCAGTACTTC.